These 25 T cell receptor beta chains came from one sample sequenced in a study of CD8+ T cells in alopecia areata. It was cDNA, reverse transcribed from extracted RNA, that served as the sequencing template. Measured with immunoSEQ multiplex PCR; TCRdb has only the in-frame clones, and not every one. The sample includes approximately 150,000 clones, roughly 60% of them seen just once. Sequenced: CD4+ T cells sorted from blood. All receptors derive from a human donor in good health.

Here the CDR3 DNA reads TGTGCCAGCAGTTACTGGGGGGCCACCGGGGAGCTGTTTTTT. As protein: CASSYWGATGELFF. This chain connects TRBV6-5 to TRBJ2-2; D possibly uses TRBD1 or TRBD2 (6 bases each). Germline V gene data show CDR1 as MNHEY and CDR2 as SVGAGI. Trimming pared 1 base from V and 4 bases from J, leaving 7 bases between. The CDR3 covers 14 residues.

This clone has more than one count but fewer than ten. The chain uses TRBV2 and TRBJ2-4; 7 nucleotides line up with TRBD1. The CDR3 contains 13 residues. Germline CDR1 reads SNHLY; CDR2 reads FYNNEI. V gave up 5 bases and J gave up 7 bases; unmatched junction bases: 5. The CDR3 protein is CASSRGPLNIQYF. DNA for the CDR3: TGTGCCAGCAGTAGGGGGCCCTTGAACATTCAGTACTTC.

The V and J genes are TRBV5-6 and TRBJ2-7; TRBD1 agrees at 8 bases. The V segment lost 4 bases and the J segment 3 bases; nucleotides outside the gene matches: 3. The CDR3 sequence is 13 residues long. Looked up from germline, CDR1 is SGHDT and CDR2 is YYEEEE. CDR3 in amino acids: CASSPTGVYEQYF. The DNA of the CDR3 is TGTGCCAGCAGCCCGACAGGGGTCTACGAGCAGTACTTC.

This clone has only one observation. The genes are TRBV27 and TRBJ2-6; no definite D call. Trimming pared 1 base from V and 0 bases from J, leaving 13 bases between. Per germline, CDR1 MNHEY and CDR2 SMNVEV (reference sequence). The CDR3 has 18 amino acids. CDR3 residues: CASSLYSNLLSGANVLTF. The CDR3 DNA sequence: TGTGCCAGCAGTTTATATTCGAACCTCCTCTCTGGGGCCAACGTCCTGACTTTC.

This clone came up a few times. This chain uses TRBV25-1 with TRBJ2-2; possible D gene TRBD2, 5 bases. V lost 4 bases to trimming and J lost 8 bases, with 8 bases between them. The CDR3 totals 12 residues. Germline CDR1 MGHDK, CDR2 SYGVNS. CDR3 DNA sequence: TGTGCCAGCAGTGCCTGGGAGGGGGAGCTGTTTTTT. Translating it yields CASSAWEGELFF.

The rearrangement joins TRBV30 to TRBJ2-1; D is perhaps TRBD1 (6 bases). The germline gives CDR1 GTSNPN, CDR2 SVGIG (reference sequence). This CDR3 contains 15 residues. Trimming shortened V by 3 bases and J by 0 bases, and 12 bases separated the two germline ends. DNA for the CDR3: TGTGCCTGGAGGCAGGGACATAGCTCCTACAATGAGCAGTTCTTC. Its translation is CAWRQGHSSYNEQFF. The full variable domain, with the rest looked up from reference TRBV30 and TRBJ2-1, is SQTIHQWPATLVQPVGSPLSLECTVEGTSNPNLYWYRQAAGRGLQLLFYSVGIGQISSEVPQNLSASRPQDRQFILSSKKLLLSDSGFYLCAWRQGHSSYNEQFFGPGTRLTVL.

The CDR3 protein is CASSVEEGSQMYF. The CDR3 DNA sequence: TGTGCCAGCAGCGTAGAGGAAGGGTCCCAGATGTACTTC. The V call is TRBV9, the J call TRBJ2-7; no clear D gene. Germline V CDR1 and CDR2: SGDLS, YYNGEE. V was cut by 0 bases and J by 12 bases, with 16 bases left in between. The CDR3 contains 13 residues.

The chain is built from TRBV29-1 and TRBJ2-7, with no clear D. Germline V CDR1 and CDR2: SQVTM, ANQGSEA. The CDR3 is 12 amino acids. Trimming shortened V by 5 bases and J by 6 bases, and 14 bases separated the two germline ends. This chain's CDR3 is CSVWGTSREQYF. The CDR3 DNA is TGCAGCGTTTGGGGTACTTCCCGCGAGCAGTACTTC.

V gene TRBV29-1 combines with J gene TRBJ1-1; D unclear. There are 12 residues in the CDR3. V lost 4 bases and J 2 bases, leaving 8 bases between the germline ends. Germline CDR1 reads SQVTM; CDR2 reads ANQGSEA. CDR3 loop: CSVGKLNTEAFF. The CDR3 coding sequence is TGCAGCGTTGGTAAGCTTAACACTGAAGCTTTCTTT.

The chain joins TRBV10-2 to TRBJ2-3; D gene unclear. Germline V gives CDR1 WSHSY, CDR2 SAAADI. The CDR3 length is 13 residues. The V gene lost 0 bases and the J gene lost 6 bases, with 7 bases spanning the gap. CDR3 protein: CASSESWTDTQYF. The CDR3 nucleotides are TGCGCCAGCAGTGAGTCGTGGACGGATACGCAGTATTTT.

The sample holds a few counts of this clone. This rearrangement joins TRBV13 to TRBJ2-6, with D perhaps assigned TRBD1 or TRBD2 (5 bases each). This CDR3 is built from 17 residues. V lost 5 bases and J 0 bases, leaving 14 bases between the germline ends. Germline CDR1 reads PRHDT; CDR2 reads FYEKMQ (reference sequence). CDR3 sequence: CASSNRDDPSGANVLTF. The CDR3 DNA reads as TGTGCCAGCAGCAACCGGGACGACCCCTCTGGGGCCAACGTCCTGACTTTC.

The gene calls are TRBV29-1 and TRBJ2-3; 12 bases match TRBD2. Germline lookup yields CDR1 SQVTM and CDR2 ANQGSEA. The V segment lost 4 bases and the J segment 13 bases; nucleotides outside the gene matches: 6. This CDR3 has 12 amino acids. The CDR3, as DNA: TGCAGCGTTGGGAGACTAGCGGGAGATAAGTATTTT. It codes for CSVGRLAGDKYF.

This clone was found a few times. The chain uses TRBV28 and TRBJ2-2, with TRBD1 matching 8 bases. The germline V gene has CDR1 MDHEN and CDR2 SYDVKM. The CDR3 covers 15 residues. The J segment lost 0 bases and the V segment lost 5 bases, leaving 2 bases of the junction unmatched. The CDR3 loop reads CASSVGQANTGELFF. DNA of the CDR3: TGTGCCAGCAGTGTGGGACAGGCGAACACCGGGGAGCTGTTTTTT.

This clone was seen more than once but under ten times. CDR3 bases: TGTGCCAGCCCCGCGCGCCCCGAGCAGTACTTC. The encoded protein is CASPARPEQYF. The chain combines TRBV25-1 with TRBJ2-7; D is unresolved. CDR1 and CDR2 from the germline V gene are MGHDK and SYGVNS. The CDR3 has 11 amino acids. The ends were cut back, 8 bases at V and 6 bases at J, with 11 bases in the middle.

The CDR3: CSVGLATSTDTQYF. DNA for the CDR3: TGCAGCGTTGGTCTAGCGACAAGCACAGATACGCAGTATTTT. This chain connects TRBV29-1 to TRBJ2-3; D might be TRBD2 (6 bases). Germline CDR1 and CDR2: SQVTM and ANQGSEA. This CDR3 is 14 amino acids long. V lost 4 bases and J 0 bases, leaving 11 bases between the germline ends.

The chain combines TRBV11-2 with TRBJ1-1; no clear D. V was clipped by 3 bases and J by 4 bases, with 9 bases between them. CDR1 and CDR2 from the germline V gene are SGHAT and FQNNGV. The CDR3 has 13 amino acids. CDR3 sequence (DNA): TGTGCCAGCAGCTTGGAGGATTTCACTGAAGCTTTCTTT. Amino acids: CASSLEDFTEAFF.

V is TRBV4-1 and J is TRBJ2-7, with TRBD2 as a possible D gene (6 bases). Germline assignment: CDR1 MGHRA and CDR2 YSYEKL. The CDR3 is made up of 15 amino acids. Trimming pared 1 base from V and 1 base from J, leaving 11 bases between. CDR3 protein: CASSQGPGTSYEQYF. CDR3 sequence (DNA): TGCGCCAGCAGCCAAGGGCCAGGGACTTCCTACGAGCAGTACTTC.

The rearrangement uses TRBV7-8 and TRBJ2-6; D is undetermined. Germline loops: CDR1 SGHVS, CDR2 FQNEAQ. CDR3 length equals 16 residues. Trimming left V 1 base short and J 1 base short, with 8 bases between. CDR3 protein: CASSLGPRSGANVLTF. In nucleotides, the CDR3 is TGTGCCAGCAGCTTAGGCCCTCGATCTGGGGCCAACGTCCTGACTTTC. The variable domain in full, completed from reference TRBV7-8 and TRBJ2-6, reads GAGVSQSPRYKVAKRGQDVALRCDPISGHVSLFWYQQALGQGPEFLTYFQNEAQLDKSGLPSDRFFAERPEGSVSTLKIQRTQQEDSAVYLCASSLGPRSGANVLTFGAGSRLTVL.

This chain connects TRBV29-1 to TRBJ2-1, with 15 bases fitting TRBD2. Trimming at V came to 4 bases and at J to 6 bases, leaving 4 bases not matched to a gene. The CDR3 length is 15 residues. The germline CDR1 and CDR2 sequences are SQVTM and ANQGSEA. The chain's CDR3 is CSVGRGLAGGNEQFF. The CDR3 region has the DNA TGCAGCGTTGGTCGGGGACTAGCGGGAGGCAATGAGCAGTTCTTC.

The chain is built from TRBV6-1 and TRBJ1-5; D gene uncertain. V was trimmed by 7 bases and J by 2 bases, leaving 9 bases between them. The CDR3 extends over 13 amino acids. Per germline, CDR1 MNHNS and CDR2 SASEGT. CDR3 sequence: CASKPVRNQPQHF. Written as DNA, the CDR3 is TGTGCCAGCAAGCCGGTTCGCAATCAGCCCCAGCATTTT.

The chain carries TRBV27 and TRBJ1-5; D possibly corresponds to TRBD1 (5 bases). The V and J ends lost 7 bases and 0 bases respectively, with 10 bases between them. The germline V gene encodes CDR1 MNHEY and CDR2 SMNVEV (reference sequence). The CDR3 extends over 14 amino acids. CDR3 in amino acids: CASTQGYSNQPQHF. The CDR3 DNA reads as TGTGCCAGCACCCAGGGTTATAGCAATCAGCCCCAGCATTTT.

This chain links TRBV9 with TRBJ1-5; 7 nucleotides match TRBD1. CDR3 length equals 14 residues. Germline values: CDR1 SGDLS, CDR2 YYNGEE. Trimming removed 0 bases from V and 5 bases from J; junction bases left unmatched: 2. CDR3 loop: CASSVDTGDQPQHF. The CDR3 DNA sequence: TGTGCCAGCAGCGTAGATACAGGGGATCAGCCCCAGCATTTT.

The chain has TRBV9 and TRBJ2-3, with TRBD2 identical over 9 bases. V was pared by 4 bases and J by 4 bases, with 7 bases of the junction left unmatched. Germline CDR1 SGDLS, CDR2 YYNGEE. The length of the CDR3 is 15 residues. The CDR3 sequence is CASSPLSGGADTQYF. In nucleotides, the CDR3 is TGTGCCAGCAGCCCACTTAGCGGGGGCGCAGATACGCAGTATTTT.

This clone has more than one count but fewer than ten. J is TRBJ2-1 and V is TRBV29-1, with 12 bases that match TRBD2. In germline, CDR1 is SQVTM, CDR2 ANQGSEA. The CDR3 runs to 14 residues. The V and J ends lost 6 bases and 8 bases, in that order; junction bases with no gene match: 8. CDR3 DNA: TGCAGCGTGATCCTAGCGGGAGGGTCGGATGAGCAGTTCTTC. This translates into CSVILAGGSDEQFF.

Remarks on this clone: Other DNA sequences within the sample encode an identical CDR3. The chain is built from TRBV4-1 and TRBJ2-1; D call uncertain. V lost 3 bases and J 4 bases, leaving 1 base between the germline ends. The CDR3 sequence is 11 residues long. Germline V gives CDR1 MGHRA, CDR2 YSYEKL. The CDR3 sequence: CASSQYNEQFF. CDR3 DNA sequence: TGCGCCAGCAGCCAGTACAATGAGCAGTTCTTC.